Below are 19 T cell receptor beta chains sequenced from a single sample in a study of blood T cell repertoires in COVID-19. Method: immunoSEQ multiplex PCR; TCRdb's copy keeps in-frame clones and lacks some. This table holds about 280,000 clones, around 86% found once. The sequenced sample consisted of peripheral blood. These receptors all stem from a human donor in a cohort sampled during active COVID-19.

This sequence joins TRBV9 and TRBJ2-5; 9 bases fit TRBD1. The CDR3 extends over 14 amino acids. Trimming removed 2 bases from V and 7 bases from J; junction bases left unmatched: 6. Germline CDR1 and CDR2: SGDLS and YYNGEE. The CDR3: CASSVGMTGGTQYF. For the CDR3, the DNA is TGTGCCAGCAGCGTGGGTATGACAGGGGGGACCCAGTACTTC.

V is TRBV3-1 (or the pseudogene TRBV3-2) and J is TRBJ2-7; 9 nucleotides agree with TRBD2. J was trimmed by 5 bases and V by 2 bases; bases with no gene match: 4. CDR1 and CDR2 (germline): LGHDT, YNNKEL (reference sequence). CDR3 length: 14 residues. CDR3 loop: CASSQSSGVHEQYF. DNA of the CDR3: TGTGCCAGCAGCCAATCTAGCGGGGTCCACGAGCAGTACTTC.

This chain links TRBV3-1 (or the pseudogene TRBV3-2) with TRBJ1-4; TRBD1 agrees at 7 bases. The CDR3 loop spans 15 amino acids. The germline V gene encodes CDR1 LGHDT and CDR2 YNNKEL (reference sequence). The trim removed 4 bases at V and 5 bases at J, leaving 7 bases unmatched. The CDR3, as DNA: TGTGCCAGCAGCCGGAGACAGGGTGCGAATGAAAAACTGTTTTTT. Its translation: CASSRRQGANEKLFF.

This clone was seen a few times. This chain uses TRBV24-1 with TRBJ2-2; a possible D gene is TRBD1 (6 bases). This CDR3 is 18 amino acids long. The ends were cut back, 4 bases at V and 6 bases at J, with 23 bases in the middle. Germline assignment: CDR1 KGHDR and CDR2 SFDVKD. The CDR3 DNA is TGTGCCACCAGTGAAGGGTTGATACTACAGGGCTATCCCGGGGAGCTGTTTTTT. Its protein product is CATSEGLILQGYPGELFF.

The CDR3 region has the DNA TGTGCCAGCAGTGACCCGAGTAGGGAGGGTACAGATACGCAGTATTTT. Translated: CASSDPSREGTDTQYF. V gene TRBV6-1 combines with J gene TRBJ2-3; 7 bases are shared with TRBD2. The CDR3 has 16 residues. Unmatched junction bases numbered 9, after V lost 3 bases and J lost 3 bases. Germline values: CDR1 MNHNS, CDR2 SASEGT.

This clone appeared a single time. The chain combines TRBV5-1 with TRBJ1-1; a weak D match, TRBD1 (5 bases). This CDR3 is built from 12 residues. The V and J ends lost 4 bases and 5 bases respectively, with 9 bases between them. Looked up from germline, CDR1 is SGHRS and CDR2 is YFSETQ. The CDR3 sequence: CASSASGTEAFF. The CDR3 DNA sequence: TGCGCCAGCAGCGCTTCAGGGACTGAAGCTTTCTTT.

The chain combines TRBV19 with TRBJ1-1; D might be TRBD1 (5 bases). V dropped 7 bases and J dropped 11 bases, with 26 bases sitting between them. The CDR3 is made up of 15 amino acids. Germline CDR1 LNHDA, CDR2 SQIVND (reference sequence). CDR3: CASTFGGVGGDIAFF. The CDR3 region has the DNA TGTGCCAGTACTTTTGGGGGGGTTGGAGGTGATATTGCTTTCTTT.

V and J are TRBV19 and TRBJ2-2; 10 bases map to TRBD2. Germline V lookup: CDR1 LNHDA, CDR2 SQIVND (reference sequence). The CDR3 totals 18 residues. Germline trimming cut 5 bases from V and 6 bases from J; bases unmatched to any gene: 15. CDR3: CASSSPGLAMQGPGELFF. The CDR3 nucleotides read TGTGCCAGTAGTTCTCCGGGACTAGCGATGCAGGGACCCGGGGAGCTGTTTTTT.

CDR3 sequence (DNA): TGTGCCAGCAGTTTTGGGCCCCTAGCCTCTGGGGCCAACGTCCTGACTTTC. Translation gives CASSFGPLASGANVLTF. The rearrangement links TRBV28 to TRBJ2-6, with a tentative D call TRBD2 (5 bases). V was clipped by 3 bases and J by 0 bases, with 12 bases between them. This CDR3 contains 17 residues. From germline, CDR1 is MDHEN and CDR2 SYDVKM.

The chain combines TRBV5-5 with TRBJ2-3, with TRBD2 matching over 7 bases. The CDR3 length is 14 residues. CDR1 is SGHKS and CDR2 is YYEKEE in the germline V gene (reference sequence). Germline trimming cut 6 bases from V and 2 bases from J; bases unmatched to any gene: 6. The CDR3, as DNA: TGTGCCAGCACCCGGGGGAGGGCCACAGATACGCAGTATTTT. Its protein product is CASTRGRATDTQYF.

The chain combines TRBV7-9 with TRBJ2-7, with 8 bases fitting TRBD1. The germline CDR1 and CDR2 sequences are SEHNR and FQNEAQ (reference sequence). The V gene end was trimmed by 1 base and the J gene end by 6 bases; junction bases not matched to a gene: 5. CDR3 length: 14 amino acids. The DNA of the CDR3 is TGTGCCAGCAGCTTAGGACAGGGGATCCCCGAGCAGTACTTC. As protein: CASSLGQGIPEQYF.

The chain employs TRBV7-9 and TRBJ1-3; no definite D call. The CDR3 spans 14 residues. Looked up from germline, CDR1 is SEHNR and CDR2 is FQNEAQ (reference sequence). With 8 bases removed from V and 0 bases from J, the gap between germline ends came to 11 bases. For the CDR3, the DNA is TGTGCCAGCCATGGCCAGATCTCTGGAAACACCATATATTTT. Translating gives CASHGQISGNTIYF.

This clone was observed once. The J gene is TRBJ2-3, the V gene TRBV6-2 or TRBV6-3, with 12 bases that match TRBD2. The ends lost 6 bases at V and 5 bases at J; junction bases unmatched: 6. The CDR3 extends over 15 amino acids. Germline CDR1 and CDR2: MNHEY and SVGEGT. Here the CDR3 DNA reads TGTGCCAGCAGCCCGGGACTAGCGGGCAGAGATACGCAGTATTTT. This codes for CASSPGLAGRDTQYF.

This chain connects TRBV15 to TRBJ2-3; D possibly corresponds to TRBD2 (5 bases). This CDR3 has 13 residues. Trimming left V 3 bases short and J 6 bases short, with 10 bases between. Germline V gene data show CDR1 as LNHNV and CDR2 as YYDKDF (reference sequence). The CDR3 loop is CATSSEGHDTQYF. CDR3 in DNA: TGTGCCACCAGCAGTGAGGGCCACGATACGCAGTATTTT.

The chain couples TRBV19 to TRBJ2-3; TRBD1 matches 10 bases. Germline V gives CDR1 LNHDA, CDR2 SQIVND (reference sequence). The CDR3 totals 15 residues. Trimming removed 9 bases from V and 4 bases from J; junction bases left unmatched: 10. The CDR3 region is CASRLGGTGADTQYF. DNA of the CDR3: TGTGCCAGCAGACTCGGCGGGACAGGGGCAGATACGCAGTATTTT.

In DNA form, the CDR3 reads TGTGCCAGCAAGGGCGGGGGGGGCGGCAATCAGCCCCAGCATTTT. This encodes CASKGGGGGNQPQHF. The chain links TRBV28 to TRBJ1-5; D might be TRBD1 (6 bases). Germline CDR1 MDHEN, CDR2 SYDVKM. V was trimmed by 7 bases and J by 2 bases, leaving 15 bases between them. This CDR3 has 15 residues.

The chain is built from TRBV3-1 (or the pseudogene TRBV3-2) and TRBJ2-7; 11 bases agree with TRBD2. There are 15 residues in the CDR3. V dropped 3 bases and J dropped 3; count of bases not matched to a gene: 4. Germline lookup yields CDR1 LGHDT and CDR2 YNNKEL (reference sequence). CDR3 in amino acids: CASSHLLAGGYEQYF. CDR3 DNA sequence: TGTGCCAGCAGCCACCTGCTAGCGGGGGGCTACGAGCAGTACTTC.

The chain is built from TRBV11-2 and TRBJ1-5; D is unresolved. Trimming took 3 bases from V and 3 from J, leaving 6 bases between them. This CDR3 has 13 amino acids. CDR1 and CDR2 (germline): SGHAT, FQNNGV. CDR3 protein: CASSLSDNQPQHF. For the CDR3, the DNA is TGTGCCAGCAGCTTGTCAGACAATCAGCCCCAGCATTTT.

Concerning this clone: The same CDR3 also results from other DNA sequences found in this sample. The chain carries TRBV3-1 (or the pseudogene TRBV3-2) and TRBJ1-6; D gene uncertain. V lost 1 base, J lost 5 bases, and 6 bases lay in between. This CDR3 has 14 residues. In germline, CDR1 is LGHDT, CDR2 YNNKEL (reference sequence). The CDR3 DNA reads TGTGCCAGCAGCCAAGGGGCCGATAATTCACCCCTCCACTTT. This codes for CASSQGADNSPLHF.